The clone carrying this TCR beta chain has a handful of counts. The CDR3 length is 15 residues. Trimming pared 1 base from V and 2 bases from J, leaving 10 bases between. Per the germline V gene, CDR1 is SGHTA and CDR2 is FQGNSA. 5'RACE with constant-segment primers yielded barcoded, UMI-tagged TCR alpha and TCR beta cDNA libraries. TCRdb used MiXCR to reprocess the 5' RACE reads, holding one entry per CDR3 protein. The table records about 200,000 distinct CDR3 sequences, around 9.1% of them present only once. The sample belongs to a study of T-cell memory formation after mild COVID-19. The chain is built from TRBV7-2 and TRBJ2-3; D assignment may be TRBD1 or TRBD2 (6 bases each). The specimen sequenced was PBMCs or a T cell subset sorted from them (not recorded which). This TCR was sampled from a man between 18 and 29 years old who had mild COVID-19 (a few samples of this study predate the infection). Cell type and time point are not known. The CDR3 nucleotides read TGTGCCAGCAGCTTAGAGTGGGGGGCCACAGATACGCAGTATTTT. Its protein product is CASSLEWGATDTQYF. Full variable domain (outside the CDR3, taken from reference TRBV7-2 and TRBJ2-3): GAGVSQSPSNKVTEKGKDVELRCDPISGHTALYWYRQSLGQGLEFLIYFQGNSAPDKSGLPSDRFSAERTGGSVSTLTIQRTQQEDSAVYLCASSLEWGATDTQYFGPGTRLTVL.